This entry is about one T cell receptor beta chain. Its matching antigen is unknown. The data originate from a study of cytotoxic CD8 clonotypes in ibrutinib-treated CLL. The study's findings and limits: Exceeding age-matched healthy donors, baseline clonality also tracked the counts of circulating CD8+ T cells.

Measured with immunoSEQ multiplex PCR; TCRdb has only the in-frame clones, and not every one. The profile shows approximately 340,000 clones, 67% of them singletons. Germline CDR1 and CDR2: MNHNS and SASEGT. There are 17 residues in the CDR3. Trimming took 0 bases from V and 0 from J, leaving 14 bases between them. The sample was PBMCs, taken after 36 months of ibrutinib treatment. The chain carries TRBV6-1 and TRBJ1-1; D unclear. The sequence came from a human donor with chronic lymphocytic leukemia. This chain's CDR3 is CASSEAQRLVMNTEAFF. The CDR3 nucleotides read TGTGCCAGCAGTGAAGCGCAACGACTGGTCATGAACACTGAAGCTTTCTTT.